These 26 T cell receptor beta chains share one sample of origin, sequenced in a study of blood T cell repertoires in COVID-19. Clones were sequenced by immunoSEQ multiplex PCR, and TCRdb holds only the in-frame ones, with some missing. Altogether fewer than 120,000 clones are present, 85% to 90% being singletons, with the ten largest covering 3% to 3.5%. The specimen was peripheral blood. Receptors were obtained from a woman aged 45-65 years with acute or convalescent COVID-19.

A few counts support this clone. V is TRBV20-1 and J is TRBJ1-2; D is undetermined. V lost 5 bases and J lost 4, with 5 bases in between. Germline V gene sequence: CDR1 DFQATT, CDR2 SNEGSKA (reference sequence). This CDR3 spans 10 amino acids. CDR3 DNA: TGCAGTGCTTTCCGCTATGGCTACACCTTC. It codes for CSAFRYGYTF.

J is TRBJ2-5 and V is TRBV5-1; 10 nucleotides line up with TRBD2. V shed 4 bases and J 5 bases; nucleotides not matched to a gene: 11. The CDR3 spans 16 residues. CDR1 is SGHRS, CDR2 YFSETQ, per germline. The CDR3 loop reads CASSLGGLAGAETQYF. CDR3 coding DNA: TGCGCCAGCAGCCTCGGCGGTCTAGCGGGAGCGGAGACCCAGTACTTC.

The chain is built from TRBV7-9 and TRBJ1-2; 9 bases align to TRBD1. Germline loops: CDR1 SEHNR, CDR2 FQNEAQ (reference sequence). Unmatched junction bases numbered 7, after V lost 5 bases and J lost 3 bases. The CDR3 extends over 15 amino acids. Here the CDR3 reads CASSGRTGVDYGYTF. DNA of the CDR3: TGTGCCAGCAGCGGGCGGACAGGGGTGGACTATGGCTACACCTTC.

V and J are TRBV6-6 and TRBJ2-2, with 10 bases aligning to TRBD1. CDR1 MNHNY and CDR2 SVGAGI come from the germline V gene (reference sequence). The CDR3 runs 16 residues. The ends lost 6 bases at V and 4 bases at J; junction bases unmatched: 8. The CDR3 sequence: CASSRQGAQTTGELFF. CDR3 coding DNA: TGTGCCAGCAGCAGACAGGGGGCGCAGACCACCGGGGAGCTGTTTTTT.

The CDR3 reads CASSDGGRGATNEKLFF. As DNA, the CDR3 is TGTGCCAGCAGTGACGGGGGGCGCGGGGCAACTAATGAAAAACTGTTTTTT. V gene TRBV6-1 combines with J gene TRBJ1-4, with D perhaps TRBD1 (6 bases). V dropped 3 bases and J dropped 0 bases, with 14 bases sitting between them. CDR1 MNHNS and CDR2 SASEGT come from the germline V gene. CDR3 length: 17 residues.

This chain connects TRBV14 to TRBJ1-6; perhaps TRBD1 as D (6 bases). Germline assignment: CDR1 SGHDN and CDR2 FVKESK. CDR3 length: 14 residues. Trimming removed 0 bases at V and 10 bases at J, with 10 bases between. The CDR3 region is CASSQETGRSPLHF. The CDR3 DNA reads TGTGCCAGCAGCCAAGAAACAGGGCGATCACCCCTCCACTTT.

This clone is a singleton in its sample. This chain connects TRBV4-1 to TRBJ1-6; 9 bases line up with TRBD1. The CDR3 spans 15 residues. J was trimmed by 9 bases and V by 1 base; bases with no gene match: 4. The germline gives CDR1 MGHRA, CDR2 YSYEKL. CDR3 sequence reads: CASSQGADRGSPLHF. The CDR3 coding sequence is TGCGCCAGCAGCCAAGGGGCGGACAGGGGTTCACCCCTCCACTTT.

The chain carries TRBV27 and TRBJ2-7; TRBD2 aligns across 10 bases. Germline CDR1 MNHEY, CDR2 SMNVEV (reference sequence). Germline trimming cut 3 bases from V and 3 bases from J; bases unmatched to any gene: 2. The CDR3 consists of 14 residues. The CDR3 region is CASSFLAGGYEQYF. In nucleotides, the CDR3 is TGTGCCAGCAGTTTTTTAGCGGGAGGCTACGAGCAGTACTTC.

The genes are TRBV2 and TRBJ1-1, with no clear D. CDR1 and CDR2 (germline): SNHLY, FYNNEI. The CDR3 covers 12 residues. V dropped 6 bases and J dropped 1 base, with 6 bases sitting between them. In DNA form, the CDR3 reads TGTGCCAGCAGCAGACAGAACACTGAAGCTTTCTTT. It encodes CASSRQNTEAFF.

V is TRBV19 and J is TRBJ2-3; D is unclear. Germline CDR1 and CDR2: LNHDA and SQIVND (reference sequence). The CDR3 runs 14 residues. Deletions cut 5 bases from V and 7 bases from J, with 16 bases between. CDR3 residues: CASSPSASRNTQYF. In DNA form, the CDR3 reads TGTGCCAGTAGTCCCAGCGCCAGCAGAAATACGCAGTATTTT.

The chain combines TRBV19 with TRBJ2-7; D uncertain. The CDR3 sequence is 14 residues long. CDR1 LNHDA and CDR2 SQIVND come from the germline V gene (reference sequence). V gave up 1 base and J gave up 3 bases, with 10 bases separating them. The CDR3 reads CASSIAGVLYEQYF. The CDR3 bases are TGTGCCAGTAGTATAGCGGGTGTGCTCTACGAGCAGTACTTC.

A single count supports this clone. V and J are TRBV28 and TRBJ1-5; D remains ambiguous. The CDR3 runs 15 residues. The V gene's germline CDR1 is MDHEN and CDR2 SYDVKM. Trimming pared 5 bases from V and 0 bases from J, leaving 11 bases between. The CDR3, as DNA: TGTGCCAGCAGTATGGGCCTCCATAGCAATCAGCCCCAGCATTTT. It specifies CASSMGLHSNQPQHF. Drawing the rest from reference TRBV28 and TRBJ1-5, the complete variable domain is DVKVTQSSRYLVKRTGEKVFLECVQDMDHENMFWYRQDPGLGLRLIYFSYDVKMKEKGDIPEGYSVSREKKERFSLILESASTNQTSMYLCASSMGLHSNQPQHFGDGTRLSIL.

CDR3 loop: CASKERGQGSGELFF. As DNA, the CDR3 is TGTGCCAGCAAAGAGAGGGGACAGGGGTCCGGGGAGCTGTTTTTT. This sequence joins TRBV7-7 and TRBJ2-2, with 10 bases identical to TRBD1. The junction had 8 bases not matched to a gene; V was cut back by 7 bases and J by 6 bases. The CDR3 loop spans 15 amino acids. The germline CDR1 and CDR2 sequences are SSHAT and FNYEAQ (reference sequence). The complete variable domain, with remaining parts taken from reference TRBV7-7 and TRBJ2-2, reads GAGVSQSPRYKVTKRGQDVTLRCDPISSHATLYWYQQALGQGPEFLTYFNYEAQPDKSGLPSDRFSAERPEGSISTLTIQRTEQRDSAMYRCASKERGQGSGELFFGEGSRLTVL.

The chain uses TRBV7-9 and TRBJ2-7; 11 nucleotides match TRBD1. The CDR3 is made up of 18 amino acids. The V gene's germline CDR1 is SEHNR and CDR2 FQNEAQ (reference sequence). Germline trimming cut 5 bases from V and 3 bases from J; bases unmatched to any gene: 15. The CDR3: CASSAQPLPGTGGYEQYF. The DNA for the CDR3 is TGTGCCAGCAGCGCACAACCCCTACCAGGGACAGGGGGCTACGAGCAGTACTTC.

The rearrangement links TRBV7-9 to TRBJ1-4, with 8 nucleotides matching TRBD1. The junction had 7 bases not matched to a gene; V was cut back by 5 bases and J by 5 bases. This CDR3 region has 15 residues. Germline V CDR1 and CDR2: SEHNR, FQNEAQ (reference sequence). CDR3 sequence (DNA): TGTGCCAGCAGCACAGGGGGACAGTTCAATGAAAAACTGTTTTTT. Protein: CASSTGGQFNEKLFF.

V gene TRBV5-1 combines with J gene TRBJ2-7, with TRBD1 identical over 7 bases. The germline CDR1 and CDR2 sequences are SGHRS and YFSETQ. The J segment lost 0 bases and the V segment lost 3 bases, leaving 3 bases of the junction unmatched. This CDR3 comprises 14 residues. In nucleotides, the CDR3 is TGCGCCAGCAGCTCAACAGGGGTCTCCTACGAGCAGTACTTC. It codes for CASSSTGVSYEQYF.

V and J are TRBV20-1 and TRBJ2-5; no firm D call. The CDR3 loop spans 12 amino acids. Trimming left V 3 bases short and J 3 bases short, with 8 bases between. Per the germline V gene, CDR1 is DFQATT and CDR2 is SNEGSKA (reference sequence). CDR3 nucleotides: TGCAGTGCTAGTGCGGTTGAAGAGACCCAGTACTTC. It encodes CSASAVEETQYF.

This rearrangement joins TRBV2 to TRBJ1-1; D is ambiguous. This CDR3 region has 13 residues. V was clipped by 6 bases and J by 7 bases, with 15 bases between them. Looked up from germline, CDR1 is SNHLY and CDR2 is FYNNEI. In DNA form, the CDR3 reads TGTGCCAGCAGCAAGAATTATGGAGATGAAGCTTTCTTT. Translation: CASSKNYGDEAFF.

The rearrangement uses TRBV28 and TRBJ2-2, with 8 bases matching TRBD1. CDR1 MDHEN and CDR2 SYDVKM come from the germline V gene. The CDR3 runs to 15 residues. V lost 5 bases and J lost 4; bases outside the gene matches: 6. CDR3 amino acids: CASSPGTGGTGELFF. CDR3 bases: TGTGCCAGCAGTCCCGGGACAGGCGGCACCGGGGAGCTGTTTTTT.

The J gene is TRBJ2-7, the V gene TRBV11-2; a weak D match, TRBD2 (6 bases). The CDR3 is 12 amino acids. V lost 5 bases and J lost 3, with 8 bases in between. Per germline, CDR1 SGHAT and CDR2 FQNNGV. CDR3 amino acids: CASSKTSYEQYF. Here the CDR3 DNA reads TGTGCCAGCAGCAAGACTAGCTACGAGCAGTACTTC. The whole variable domain, filled in from reference TRBV11-2 and TRBJ2-7, reads EAGVAQSPRYKIIEKRQSVAFWCNPISGHATLYWYQQILGQGPKLLIQFQNNGVVDDSQLPKDRFSAERLKGVDSTLKIQPAKLEDSAVYLCASSKTSYEQYFGPGTRLTVT.

The chain couples TRBV27 to TRBJ1-6; D may be TRBD1 (5 bases). V was shortened by 8 bases and J by 10 bases, with 15 bases between the two germline ends. CDR1 and CDR2 from the germline V gene are MNHEY and SMNVEV (reference sequence). The CDR3 contains 13 residues. The CDR3 spells CASGWGVESPLHF. In DNA form, the CDR3 reads TGTGCCAGCGGGTGGGGGGTGGAGTCACCCCTCCACTTT.

The J gene is TRBJ1-6, the V gene TRBV5-1; a weak D match, TRBD1 (5 bases). Trimming removed 4 bases at V and 8 bases at J, with 13 bases between. The CDR3 loop spans 14 amino acids. Looked up from germline, CDR1 is SGHRS and CDR2 is YFSETQ. The CDR3 DNA sequence: TGCGCCAGCAGCCCCAAGGGGTTGGATTCACCCCTCCACTTT. Its protein product is CASSPKGLDSPLHF.

The table lists this clone with a count of one. The chain recombines TRBV10-2 with TRBJ2-7, with 11 positions matching TRBD2. The V gene's germline CDR1 is WSHSY and CDR2 SAAADI. The CDR3 is 13 residues long. Unmatched junction bases numbered 2, after V lost 4 bases and J lost 6 bases. The CDR3 protein is CASSALAGGEQYF. The CDR3, as DNA: TGCGCCAGCAGTGCCCTAGCGGGAGGCGAGCAGTACTTC.

The CDR3 bases are TGTGCCAGCAGCTTAGGTGCCAGCTCCTACGAGCAGTACTTC. Its protein product is CASSLGASSYEQYF. This chain uses TRBV7-2 with TRBJ2-7; D gene unclear. The CDR3 covers 14 residues. V lost 1 base to trimming and J lost 0 bases, with 7 bases between them. CDR1 is SGHTA and CDR2 is FQGNSA in the germline V gene.

The chain has TRBV18 and TRBJ2-1, with TRBD1 as a possible D gene (7 bases). The V end lost 3 bases, the J end lost 15 bases, and 24 bases lay between the germline ends. The germline CDR1 and CDR2 sequences are KGHSH and LQKENI. The CDR3 sequence is 15 residues long. In DNA, the CDR3 is TGTGCCAGCTCACCCACCGGAGGAGGGGGCAGGGGTTGGTTCTTC. This encodes CASSPTGGGGRGWFF.

The CDR3 sequence: CASSSGQPHSNQPQHF. DNA for the CDR3: TGTGCCAGCTCATCCGGACAGCCGCATAGCAATCAGCCCCAGCATTTT. V gene TRBV18 combines with J gene TRBJ1-5, with D tentatively TRBD1 (6 bases). CDR3 size: 16 residues. V was cut by 5 bases and J by 0 bases, with 14 bases left in between. CDR1 and CDR2 from the germline V gene are KGHSH and LQKENI.